The following is a T cell receptor beta chain sequence with its context. PCR employed 60 Vbeta and 13 Jbeta primers. The method was immunoSEQ multiplex PCR; TCRdb's version includes in-frame clones alone and lacks a portion of them. The data contain about 130,000 clones, over 70% of them singletons. The entry originates in a study of cytomegalovirus exposure and HLA in healthy donors. Germline V CDR1 and CDR2: GTSNPN, SVGIG (reference sequence). The CDR3 spans 18 residues. The junction had 12 bases not matched to a gene; V was cut back by 1 base and J by 3 bases. Regarding donors, all were healthy bone marrow donors.

The material sequenced was PBMCs. This TCR was recovered from a man between 18 and 29 years old in good health and CMV-seropositive. This sequence joins TRBV30 and TRBJ2-2, with 9 bases identical to TRBD1. The CDR3 loop is CAWSAGNHRGRYTGELFF. The CDR3 DNA reads as TGTGCCTGGAGTGCTGGCAACCACAGGGGGCGATACACCGGGGAGCTGTTTTTT.